This T cell receptor (beta chain) emerged from a study of cytomegalovirus exposure and HLA in healthy donors. Findings and caveats of the study: Reported performance of the classifier showed diagnosis of cytomegalovirus status with high specificity and sensitivity.

The primer mix had 60 Vbeta and 13 Jbeta primers. Assay used: immunoSEQ multiplex PCR; TCRdb lists only in-frame clones, some missing. The sample has 100,000 to 150,000 clones; 10% to 13% are singletons. Points on this clone: As yet, its antigen is unknown.

The germline CDR1 and CDR2 sequences are MNHNS and SASEGT. The trim removed 3 bases at V and 9 bases at J, leaving 7 bases unmatched. There are 16 residues in the CDR3. This rearrangement joins TRBV6-1 to TRBJ2-2; 13 nucleotides match TRBD2. The sequence was collected from a woman aged 18-35 years in good health and CMV-seropositive. Input material: PBMCs. The CDR3 bases are TGTGCCAGCAGTGACTGGGGGACTAGCGGGATGAGGGAGCTGTTTTTT. This encodes CASSDWGTSGMRELFF.